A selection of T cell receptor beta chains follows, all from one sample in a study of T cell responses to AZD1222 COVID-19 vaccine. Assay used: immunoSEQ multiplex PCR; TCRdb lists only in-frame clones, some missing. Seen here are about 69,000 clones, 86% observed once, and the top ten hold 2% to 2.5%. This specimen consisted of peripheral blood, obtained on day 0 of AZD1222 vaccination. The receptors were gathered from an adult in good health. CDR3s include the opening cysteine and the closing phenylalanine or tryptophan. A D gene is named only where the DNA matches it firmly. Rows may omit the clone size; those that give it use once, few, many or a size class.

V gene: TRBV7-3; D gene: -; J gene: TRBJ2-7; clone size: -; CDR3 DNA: TGTGCCAGCAGCTTAAGTAAAAGCTACGAGCAGTACTTC; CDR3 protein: CASSLSKSYEQYF
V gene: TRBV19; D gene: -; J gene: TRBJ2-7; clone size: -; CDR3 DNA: TGTGCCAGTAGTATAGCAGGTAGCGGCGTGAGGGAGCAGTACTTC; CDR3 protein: CASSIAGSGVREQYF
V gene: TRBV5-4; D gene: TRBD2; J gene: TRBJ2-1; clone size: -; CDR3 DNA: TGTGCCAGCAGCTTGTCAGCGGGGGGAAACGATGAGCAGTTCTTC; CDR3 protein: CASSLSAGGNDEQFF
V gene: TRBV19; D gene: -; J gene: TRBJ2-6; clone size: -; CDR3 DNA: TGTGCCAGTAGTATAGGGAACGGGCCCAACGTCCTGACTTTC; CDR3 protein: CASSIGNGPNVLTF
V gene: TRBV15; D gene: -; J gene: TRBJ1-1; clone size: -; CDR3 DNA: TGTGCCACCAGCAGTGGAGGGATTGAAGCTTTCTTT; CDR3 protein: CATSSGGIEAFF
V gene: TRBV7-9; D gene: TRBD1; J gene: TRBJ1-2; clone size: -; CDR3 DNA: TGTGCCAGTAACCGGGACAGTAACTATGGCTACACCTTC; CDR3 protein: CASNRDSNYGYTF
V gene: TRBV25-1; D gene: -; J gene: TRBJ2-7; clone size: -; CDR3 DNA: TGTGCCAGCAGTCCTTCCCACGAGCAGTACTTC; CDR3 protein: CASSPSHEQYF
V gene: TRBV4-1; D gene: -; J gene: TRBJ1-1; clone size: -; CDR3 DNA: TGCGCCAGCAGCCAAGTAGGGGGTGAAGCTTTCTTT; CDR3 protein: CASSQVGGEAFF
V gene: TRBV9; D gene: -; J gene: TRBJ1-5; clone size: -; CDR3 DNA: TGTGCCAGCAGCGGCAACCAGGGGCTGCAGCCCCAGCATTTT; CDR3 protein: CASSGNQGLQPQHF
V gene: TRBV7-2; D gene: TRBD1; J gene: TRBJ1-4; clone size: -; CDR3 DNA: TGTGCCAGCAGCTTAGGGGACAGGGATTCTGAAAAACTGTTTTTT; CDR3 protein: CASSLGDRDSEKLFF
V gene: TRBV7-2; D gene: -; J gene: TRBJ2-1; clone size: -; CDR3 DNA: TGTGCCAGCAGCTTTTCATCCAGATTTGGGCCGGGAGAGCAGTTCTTC; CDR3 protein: CASSFSSRFGPGEQFF
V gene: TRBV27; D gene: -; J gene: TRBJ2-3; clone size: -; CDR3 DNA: TGTGCCAGCAATCACGCGGGTTATAGCACAGATACGCAGTATTTT; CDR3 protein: CASNHAGYSTDTQYF
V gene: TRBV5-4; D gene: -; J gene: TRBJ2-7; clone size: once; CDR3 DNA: TGTGCCAGCAGCTTGGGCCAGGGGTTCGACGAGCAGTACTTC; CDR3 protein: CASSLGQGFDEQYF
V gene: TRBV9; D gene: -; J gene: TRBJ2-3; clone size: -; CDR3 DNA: TGTGCCAGCAGCGTAGAGCCAGGCAGGAGCACAGATACGCAGTATTTT; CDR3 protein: CASSVEPGRSTDTQYF
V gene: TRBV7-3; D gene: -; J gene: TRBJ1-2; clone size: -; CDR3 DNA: TGTGCCAGCAGCTTAACAGGGACGACGTATGGCTACACCTTC; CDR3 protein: CASSLTGTTYGYTF
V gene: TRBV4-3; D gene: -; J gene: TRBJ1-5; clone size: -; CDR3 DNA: TGCGCCAGCAGCCAAGAAAAGGGACAAATTTATCAGCCCCAGCATTTT; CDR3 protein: CASSQEKGQIYQPQHF
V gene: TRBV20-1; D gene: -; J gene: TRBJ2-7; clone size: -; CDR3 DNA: TGCAGTGCTAGTCGGCAGGGGCGGGAAGGAGAGCAGTACTTC; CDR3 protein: CSASRQGREGEQYF
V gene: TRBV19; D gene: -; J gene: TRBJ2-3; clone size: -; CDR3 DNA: TGTGCCAGCCGGGACGCCCATAACACAGATACGCAGTATTTT; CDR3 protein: CASRDAHNTDTQYF
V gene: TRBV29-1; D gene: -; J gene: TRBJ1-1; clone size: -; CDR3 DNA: TGCAGCGTTGATGGGGGTGGCACTGAAGCTTTCTTT; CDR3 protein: CSVDGGGTEAFF
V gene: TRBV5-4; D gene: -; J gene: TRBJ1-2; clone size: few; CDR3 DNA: TGTGCCAGCAGCTTGGGGCAGGGATACTATGGCTACACCTTC; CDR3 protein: CASSLGQGYYGYTF
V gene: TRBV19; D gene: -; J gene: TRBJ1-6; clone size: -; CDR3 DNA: TGTGCCAGTAGTAACCGGGAAAGCTATAATTCACCCCTCCACTTT; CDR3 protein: CASSNRESYNSPLHF
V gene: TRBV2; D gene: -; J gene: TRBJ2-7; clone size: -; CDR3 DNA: TGTGCCAGCAGAACGCCGACGGTATACTACGAGCAGTACTTC; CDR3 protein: CASRTPTVYYEQYF
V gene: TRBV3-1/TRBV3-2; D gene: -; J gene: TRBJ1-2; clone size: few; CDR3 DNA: TGTGCCAGCAGCCAATACGAGGGCAACTATGGCTACACCTTC; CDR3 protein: CASSQYEGNYGYTF
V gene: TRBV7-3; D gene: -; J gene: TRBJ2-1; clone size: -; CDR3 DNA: TGTGCCAGCAGCCCCAGGTCGCGGGGAGACTCCTACAATGAGCAGTTCTTC; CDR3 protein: CASSPRSRGDSYNEQFF
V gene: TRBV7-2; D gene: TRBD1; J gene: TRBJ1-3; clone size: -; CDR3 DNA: TGTGCCAGCAGCACCCGACAGGGCCAGGGAAACACCATATATTTT; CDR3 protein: CASSTRQGQGNTIYF
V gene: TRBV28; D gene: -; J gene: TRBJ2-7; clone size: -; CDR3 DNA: TGTGCCAGCACCCCCTCTGACGGATTCTCCTACGAGCAGTACTTC; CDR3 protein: CASTPSDGFSYEQYF
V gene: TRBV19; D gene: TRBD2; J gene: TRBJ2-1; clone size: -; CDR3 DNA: TGTGCCAGTAGTATAACTAGCGCGAACAATGAGCAGTTCTTC; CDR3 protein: CASSITSANNEQFF
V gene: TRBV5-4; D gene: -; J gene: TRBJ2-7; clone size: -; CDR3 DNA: TGTGCCAGCAGCTGGGGTGGGGGGAGCTCCTACGAGCAGTACTTC; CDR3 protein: CASSWGGGSSYEQYF